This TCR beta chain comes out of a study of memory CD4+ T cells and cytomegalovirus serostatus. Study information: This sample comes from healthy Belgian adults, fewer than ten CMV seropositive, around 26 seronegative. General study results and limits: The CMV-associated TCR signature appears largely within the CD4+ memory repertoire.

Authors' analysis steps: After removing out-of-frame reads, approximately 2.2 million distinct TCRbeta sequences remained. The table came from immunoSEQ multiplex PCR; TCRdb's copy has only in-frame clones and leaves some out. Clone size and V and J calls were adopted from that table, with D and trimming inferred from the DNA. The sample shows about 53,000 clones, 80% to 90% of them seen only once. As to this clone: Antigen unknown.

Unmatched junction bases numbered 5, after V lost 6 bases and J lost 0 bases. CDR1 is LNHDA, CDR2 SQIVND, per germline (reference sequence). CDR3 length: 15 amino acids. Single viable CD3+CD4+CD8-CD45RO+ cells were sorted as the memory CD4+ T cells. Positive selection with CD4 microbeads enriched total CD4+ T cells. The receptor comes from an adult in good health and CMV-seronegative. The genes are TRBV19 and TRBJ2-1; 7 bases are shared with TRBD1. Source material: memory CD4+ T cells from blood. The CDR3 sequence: CASRKDRSSYNEQFF. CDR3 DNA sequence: TGTGCCAGTAGGAAGGACAGGAGCTCCTACAATGAGCAGTTCTTC.